The present T cell receptor beta chain was sequenced within a study of response to subunit inactivated influenza vaccine. In TCRdb, the RT-PCR reads were re-called with MiXCR into one record per CDR3 protein. The data contain hundreds of thousands of distinct CDR3 sequences, 12% of them singletons. At least ten counts were recorded for this clonotype. The antigen remains unidentified. The junction does not match germline at one end; this may be a read error. General study findings and limits: Authors suggested that a seasonal influenza vaccination recruits few new T cells each time.

Germline-derived CDR1 and CDR2 are LNHNV and YYDKDF (reference sequence). The CDR3 runs to 15 residues. The receptor was isolated from a man aged 50 or older who received an inactivated influenza vaccine. V is TRBV15 and J is TRBJ2-2; no clear D. Sequencing used PBMCs from blood, obtained on the day of vaccination. The CDR3 spells CATSREGGYTGELFF. For the CDR3, the DNA is TGTGCCACCAGCAGAGAGGGCGGCTACACTGGGGAGCTGTTTTTT.